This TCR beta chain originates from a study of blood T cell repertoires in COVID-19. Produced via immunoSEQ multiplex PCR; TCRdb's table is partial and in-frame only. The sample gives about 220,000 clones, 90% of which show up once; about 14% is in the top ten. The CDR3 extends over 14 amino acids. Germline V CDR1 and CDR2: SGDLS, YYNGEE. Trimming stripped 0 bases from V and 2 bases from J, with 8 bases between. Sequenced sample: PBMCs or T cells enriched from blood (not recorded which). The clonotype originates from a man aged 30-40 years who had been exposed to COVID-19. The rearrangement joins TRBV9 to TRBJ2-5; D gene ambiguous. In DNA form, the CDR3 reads TGTGCCAGCAGCGTAGGTCGCAGACAAGAGACCCAGTACTTC. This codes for CASSVGRRQETQYF.